This T cell receptor beta chain is from a study of radiotherapy plus CTLA-4 blockade in lung cancer. Whole-study context: Across the patients, objective responses occurred in more than 15%, and disease control in 30% to 35%.

About this clone: The antigen remains unidentified.

Profiling relied on immunoSEQ multiplex PCR, and the TCRdb table lists in-frame clones only, not all of them. The table has 48,000 or so clones, 80% to 90% seen once. Notes on the study in general: Radiotherapy plus ipilimumab was followed by expansion in blood of tumor-derived TCR clones. Reports state that early shifts in blood T cell clones, with interferon-beta, best predicted response.

Chemo-refractory metastatic non-small-cell lung cancer patients received focal radiation with ipilimumab CTLA-4 blockade. The CDR3 loop spans 14 amino acids. CDR1 is MDHEN and CDR2 is SYDVKM in the germline V gene. V shed 2 bases and J shed 0 bases, with 7 bases lying between them. The chain joins TRBV28 to TRBJ1-2; D unresolved. The sequenced sample was peripheral blood, obtained from a patient treated with radiotherapy plus ipilimumab. The source of this sequence is a human donor with non-small cell lung cancer whose response to radiotherapy plus ipilimumab could not be evaluated. The CDR3: CASSLVTANYGYTF. The CDR3 DNA follows: TGTGCCAGCAGTTTAGTGACTGCTAACTATGGCTACACCTTC.